The clone carrying this T cell receptor (beta chain) showed up just a few times. TCRdb re-derived calls from the 5' RACE reads in MiXCR, one entry per CDR3 protein. The data contain about 180,000 distinct CDR3 sequences, about 18% of them singletons. CDR3 length: 14 amino acids. V was cut by 0 bases and J by 7 bases, with 14 bases left in between. Per the germline V gene, CDR1 is SGHRS and CDR2 is YFSETQ. These data belong to a study of T-cell memory formation after mild COVID-19. This TCR came from a man younger than 30 who had mild COVID-19 (a few samples of this study predate the infection). Cell type and time point are not known. The sample consisted of PBMCs or a T cell subset sorted from them (not recorded which). The V and J genes are TRBV5-1 and TRBJ2-7; no definite D call. The CDR3 here is CASSLESQAMEQYF. CDR3 nucleotides: TGCGCCAGCAGCTTGGAATCTCAAGCGATGGAGCAGTACTTC.